This entry describes one T cell receptor beta chain. No DNA is shown, since the ends of the CDR3 on it are uncertain; the CDR3 is the one TCRdb lists. The sample belongs to a study of blood T cell repertoires in COVID-19. Study-level information: The cDNA or gDNA used as material had been derived from T cells, B-cell-depleted T cells, or PBMCs.

Methods used by the authors: By means of reference gene primer amplification, nucleated cell counts were estimated. Produced via immunoSEQ multiplex PCR; TCRdb's table is partial and in-frame only. D and trimming were read from the DNA, whereas the V and J calls and clone size are those reported in that table. Among approximately 170,000 clones listed, 88% were seen once. The CDR3 is 18 residues long, ends included. Participant ages covered about 18 to 95 years across around 25 US areas. The sequence was collected from a woman aged 18-29 years who had recovered from COVID-19. The V gene is TRBV12-2, the J gene TRBJ2-6; the D call in the table, TRBD1, was not verified against the DNA. TRBV12-2 is an annotated pseudogene. The material sequenced was PBMCs or T cells enriched from blood (not recorded which). Here the CDR3 reads CASRPRQGWGSGANVLTF.